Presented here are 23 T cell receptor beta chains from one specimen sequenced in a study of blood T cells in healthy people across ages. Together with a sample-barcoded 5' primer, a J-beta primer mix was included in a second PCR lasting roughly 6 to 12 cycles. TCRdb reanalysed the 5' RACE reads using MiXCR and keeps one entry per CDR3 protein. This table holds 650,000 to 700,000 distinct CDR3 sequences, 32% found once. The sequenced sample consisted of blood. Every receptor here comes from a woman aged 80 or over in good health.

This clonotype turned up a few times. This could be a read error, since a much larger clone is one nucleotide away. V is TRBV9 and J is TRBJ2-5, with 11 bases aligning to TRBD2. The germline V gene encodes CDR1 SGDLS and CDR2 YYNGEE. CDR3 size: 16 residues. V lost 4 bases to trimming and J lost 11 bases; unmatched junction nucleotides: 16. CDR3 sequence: CASSPRTSGYYNEQYF. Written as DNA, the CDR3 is TGTGCCAGCAGCCCTCGGACTAGCGGGTATTACAATGAGCAGTACTTC.

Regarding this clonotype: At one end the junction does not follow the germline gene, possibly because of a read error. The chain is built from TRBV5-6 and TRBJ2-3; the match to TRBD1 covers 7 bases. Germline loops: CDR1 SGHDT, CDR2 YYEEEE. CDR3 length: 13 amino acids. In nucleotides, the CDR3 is TGCGCCAGCAGAATGGGGACAGCCGATACGCAGTATTTT. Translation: CASRMGTADTQYF.

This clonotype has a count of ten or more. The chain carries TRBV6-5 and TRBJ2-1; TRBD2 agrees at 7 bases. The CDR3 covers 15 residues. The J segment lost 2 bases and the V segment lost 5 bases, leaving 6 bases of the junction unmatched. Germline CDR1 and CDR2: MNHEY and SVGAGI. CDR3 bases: TGTGCCAGCAGTCCACAGAGCGGGGCCTACAATGAGCAGTTCTTC. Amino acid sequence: CASSPQSGAYNEQFF.

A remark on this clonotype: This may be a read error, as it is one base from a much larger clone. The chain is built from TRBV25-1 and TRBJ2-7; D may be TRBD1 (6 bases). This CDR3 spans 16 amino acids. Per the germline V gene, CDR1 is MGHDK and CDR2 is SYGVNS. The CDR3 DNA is TGTGCCAGCAGTGACGCTTTACAGGGTGTAGACTACGAGCGGTACTTC. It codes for CASSDALQGVDYERYF.

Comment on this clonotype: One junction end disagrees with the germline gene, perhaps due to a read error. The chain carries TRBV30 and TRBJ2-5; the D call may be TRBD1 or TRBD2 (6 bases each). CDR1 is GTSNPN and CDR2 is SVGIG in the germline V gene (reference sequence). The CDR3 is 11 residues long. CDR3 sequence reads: CARSGGGAQYF. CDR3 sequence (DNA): TGTGCCCGGAGTGGGGGCGGGGCCCAGTACTTC.

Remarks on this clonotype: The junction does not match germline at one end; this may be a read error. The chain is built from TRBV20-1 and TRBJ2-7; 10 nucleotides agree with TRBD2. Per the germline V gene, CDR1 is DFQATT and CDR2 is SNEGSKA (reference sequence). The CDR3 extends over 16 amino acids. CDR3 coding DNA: TGCATTGCTAGTAGTACTAGCGGGGCCGCCGATTACGAGCAGTACTTC. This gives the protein CIASSTSGAADYEQYF.

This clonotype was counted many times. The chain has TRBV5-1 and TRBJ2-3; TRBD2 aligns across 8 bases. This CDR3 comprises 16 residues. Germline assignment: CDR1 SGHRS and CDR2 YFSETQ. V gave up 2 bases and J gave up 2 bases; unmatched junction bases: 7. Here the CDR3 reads CASSFSGDAITDTQYF. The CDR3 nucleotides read TGCGCCAGCAGCTTTAGCGGGGACGCAATCACAGATACGCAGTATTTT.

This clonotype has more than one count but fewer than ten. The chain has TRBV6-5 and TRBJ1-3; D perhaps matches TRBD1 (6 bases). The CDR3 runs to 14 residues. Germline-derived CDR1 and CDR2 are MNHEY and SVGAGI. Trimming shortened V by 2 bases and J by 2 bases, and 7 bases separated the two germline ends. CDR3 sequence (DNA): TGTGCCAGCAGTTACACAGGGACTGGAAACACCATATATTTT. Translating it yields CASSYTGTGNTIYF.

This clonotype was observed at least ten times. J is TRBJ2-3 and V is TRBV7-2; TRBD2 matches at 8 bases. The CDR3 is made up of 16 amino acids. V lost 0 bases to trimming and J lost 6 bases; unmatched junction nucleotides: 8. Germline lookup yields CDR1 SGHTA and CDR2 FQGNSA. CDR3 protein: CASSLASAGGRDTQYF. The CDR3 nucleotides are TGTGCCAGCAGCTTAGCAAGTGCGGGGGGCAGGGATACGCAGTATTTT.

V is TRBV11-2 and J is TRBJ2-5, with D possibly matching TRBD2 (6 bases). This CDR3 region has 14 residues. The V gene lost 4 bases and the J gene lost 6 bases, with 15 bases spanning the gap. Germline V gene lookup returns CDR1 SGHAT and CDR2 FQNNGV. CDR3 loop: CASSSLASWQTQYF. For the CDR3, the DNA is TGTGCCAGCAGCTCACTAGCATCCTGGCAGACCCAGTACTTC.

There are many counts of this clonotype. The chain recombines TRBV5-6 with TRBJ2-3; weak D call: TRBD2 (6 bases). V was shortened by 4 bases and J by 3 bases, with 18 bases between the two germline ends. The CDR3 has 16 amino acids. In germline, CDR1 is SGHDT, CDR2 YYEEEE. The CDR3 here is CASSTGFSGGTDTQYF. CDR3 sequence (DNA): TGTGCCAGCAGCACGGGCTTCTCCGGGGGTACAGATACGCAGTATTTT.

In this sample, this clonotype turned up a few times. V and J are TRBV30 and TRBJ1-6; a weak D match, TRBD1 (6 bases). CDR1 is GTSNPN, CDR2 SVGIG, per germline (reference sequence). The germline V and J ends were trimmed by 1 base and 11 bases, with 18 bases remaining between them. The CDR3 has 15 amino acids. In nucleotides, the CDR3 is TGTGCCTGGAGTGCTCCGGGCAGGGGTGGGGCACCCCTCCACTTT. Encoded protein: CAWSAPGRGGAPLHF.

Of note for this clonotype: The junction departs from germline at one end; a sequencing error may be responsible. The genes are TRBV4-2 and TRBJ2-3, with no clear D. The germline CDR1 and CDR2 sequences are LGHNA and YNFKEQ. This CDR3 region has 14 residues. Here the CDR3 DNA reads TGTGCCAGCAGCCAAGATCTGGAAGCAGATGCGCAGTATTTT. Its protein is CASSQDLEADAQYF.

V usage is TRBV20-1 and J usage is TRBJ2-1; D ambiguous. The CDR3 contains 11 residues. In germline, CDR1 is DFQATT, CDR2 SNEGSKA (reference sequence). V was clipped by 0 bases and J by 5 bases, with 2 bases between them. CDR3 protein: CSARDNNEQFF. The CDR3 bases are TGCAGTGCTAGAGATAACAATGAGCAGTTCTTC.

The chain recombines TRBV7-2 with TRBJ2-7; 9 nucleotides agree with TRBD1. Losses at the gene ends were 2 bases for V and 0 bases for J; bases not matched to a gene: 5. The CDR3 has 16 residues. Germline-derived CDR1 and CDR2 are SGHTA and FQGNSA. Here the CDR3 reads CASSLRGQGSSYEQYF. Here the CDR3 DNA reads TGTGCCAGCAGCTTAAGGGGACAGGGAAGCTCCTACGAGCAGTACTTC.

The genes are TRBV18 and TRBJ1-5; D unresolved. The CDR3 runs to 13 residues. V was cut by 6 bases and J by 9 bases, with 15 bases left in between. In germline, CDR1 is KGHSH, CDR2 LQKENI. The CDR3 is CASSSGFDRPQHF. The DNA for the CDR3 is TGTGCCAGCTCCTCGGGGTTCGATCGGCCCCAGCATTTT. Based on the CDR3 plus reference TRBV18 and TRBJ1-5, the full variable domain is NAGVMQNPRHLVRRRGQEARLRCSPMKGHSHVYWYRQLPEEGLKFMVYLQKENIIDESGMPKERFSAEFPKEGPSILRIQQVVRGDSAAYFCASSSGFDRPQHFGDGTRLSIL.

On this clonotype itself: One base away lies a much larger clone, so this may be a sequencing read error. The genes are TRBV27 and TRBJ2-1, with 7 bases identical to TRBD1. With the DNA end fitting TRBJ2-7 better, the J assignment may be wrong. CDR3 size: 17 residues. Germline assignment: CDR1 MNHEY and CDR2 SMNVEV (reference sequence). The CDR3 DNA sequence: TGTGCCAGCAGTCCCACAACAGGGGTTAGTTCCTACAATGAGCAGTACTTC. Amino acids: CASSPTTGVSSYNEQYF.

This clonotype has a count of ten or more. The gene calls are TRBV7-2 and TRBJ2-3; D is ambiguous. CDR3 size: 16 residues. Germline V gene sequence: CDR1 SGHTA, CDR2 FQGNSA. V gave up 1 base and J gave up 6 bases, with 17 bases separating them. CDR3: CASSLGDRPGWDTQYF. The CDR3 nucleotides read TGTGCCAGCAGCTTAGGTGATCGTCCCGGTTGGGATACGCAGTATTTT. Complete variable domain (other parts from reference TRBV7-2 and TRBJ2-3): GAGVSQSPSNKVTEKGKDVELRCDPISGHTALYWYRQSLGQGLEFLIYFQGNSAPDKSGLPSDRFSAERTGGSVSTLTIQRTQQEDSAVYLCASSLGDRPGWDTQYFGPGTRLTVL.

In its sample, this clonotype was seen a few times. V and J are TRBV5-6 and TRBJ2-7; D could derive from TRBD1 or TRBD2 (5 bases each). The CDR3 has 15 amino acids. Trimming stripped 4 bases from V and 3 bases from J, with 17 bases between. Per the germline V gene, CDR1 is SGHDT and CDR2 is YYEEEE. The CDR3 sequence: CASSQKPGTSYEQYF. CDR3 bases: TGTGCCAGCAGCCAAAAACCAGGGACCAGCTACGAGCAGTACTTC.

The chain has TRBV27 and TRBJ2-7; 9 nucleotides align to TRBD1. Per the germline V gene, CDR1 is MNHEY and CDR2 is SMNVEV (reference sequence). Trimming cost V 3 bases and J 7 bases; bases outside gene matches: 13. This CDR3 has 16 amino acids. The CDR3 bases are TGTGCCAGCAGTTTCGGAGCCGGGACAGGGTCGGGTGAGCAGTACTTC. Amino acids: CASSFGAGTGSGEQYF.

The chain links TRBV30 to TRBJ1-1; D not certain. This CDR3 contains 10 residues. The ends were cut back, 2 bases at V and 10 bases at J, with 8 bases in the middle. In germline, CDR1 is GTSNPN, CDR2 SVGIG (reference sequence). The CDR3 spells CAWSNYAAFF. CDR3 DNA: TGTGCCTGGAGTAACTACGCAGCTTTCTTT. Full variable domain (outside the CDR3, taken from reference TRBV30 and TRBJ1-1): SQTIHQWPATLVQPVGSPLSLECTVEGTSNPNLYWYRQAAGRGLQLLFYSVGIGQISSEVPQNLSASRPQDRQFILSSKKLLLSDSGFYLCAWSNYAAFFGQGTRLTVV.

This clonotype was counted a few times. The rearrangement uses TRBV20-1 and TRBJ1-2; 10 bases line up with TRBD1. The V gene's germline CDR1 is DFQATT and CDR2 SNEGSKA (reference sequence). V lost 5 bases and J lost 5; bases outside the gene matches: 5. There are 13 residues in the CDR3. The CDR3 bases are TGCAGTGCTTACCGGGACAGGGGATATGGCTACACCTTC. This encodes CSAYRDRGYGYTF.

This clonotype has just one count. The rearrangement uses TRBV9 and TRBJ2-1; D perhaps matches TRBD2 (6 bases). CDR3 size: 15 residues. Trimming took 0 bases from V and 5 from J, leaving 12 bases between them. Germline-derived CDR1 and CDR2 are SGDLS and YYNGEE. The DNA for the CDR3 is TGTGCCAGCAGCGTAGCGGGAGAATCCCACAATGAGCAGTTCTTC. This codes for CASSVAGESHNEQFF.